Below are 23 T cell receptor beta chains sequenced from a single sample in a study of fetal regulatory T cell absence and autoimmunity. This table comes from immunoSEQ multiplex PCR, and its TCRdb copy is limited to in-frame clones, with some not included. The data contain some 87,000 clones, less than 80% of them singletons. Sample: pancreas tissue. Receptors originate from a male donor with IPEX syndrome.

The rearrangement uses TRBV5-1 and TRBJ1-1; TRBD1 is a possible D gene (6 bases). V dropped 2 bases and J dropped 5 bases, with 28 bases sitting between them. Per the germline V gene, CDR1 is SGHRS and CDR2 is YFSETQ. The CDR3 has 19 amino acids. The chain's CDR3 is CASSFRGPEAPIVKTEAFF. CDR3 coding DNA: TGCGCCAGCAGCTTCAGGGGCCCTGAAGCACCTATTGTTAAGACTGAAGCTTTCTTT.

The rearrangement joins TRBV6-6 to TRBJ2-1; D unclear. Trimming left V 5 bases short and J 4 bases short, with 15 bases between. Germline V lookup: CDR1 MNHNY, CDR2 SVGAGI (reference sequence). This CDR3 region has 15 residues. The CDR3 DNA reads as TGTGCCAGCAGTCTATACTCGTCTCAGTACAATGAGCAGTTCTTC. Translating gives CASSLYSSQYNEQFF.

This chain joins TRBV27 and TRBJ2-7; 8 nucleotides agree with TRBD1. The CDR3 loop spans 13 amino acids. CDR1 is MNHEY, CDR2 SMNVEV, per germline (reference sequence). V was clipped by 6 bases and J by 4 bases; unmatched bases: 5. CDR3 DNA sequence: TGTGCCAGCAGCAACAGGGGGAGGTACGAGCAGTACTTC. The encoded protein is CASSNRGRYEQYF.

The J gene is TRBJ2-6, the V gene TRBV5-6, with a tentative D call TRBD1 (6 bases). The germline gives CDR1 SGHDT, CDR2 YYEEEE. Trimming left V 8 bases short and J 0 bases short, with 15 bases between. CDR3 size: 16 residues. The CDR3 region is CASGDRFFSGANVLTF. DNA of the CDR3: TGTGCCAGTGGCGACAGGTTCTTCTCTGGGGCCAACGTCCTGACTTTC.

V usage is TRBV10-3 and J usage is TRBJ2-1, with 16 bases aligning to TRBD2. Germline V gives CDR1 ENHRY, CDR2 SYGVKD. V shed 8 bases, J shed 7 bases, and the junction held 11 bases outside the gene matches. This CDR3 region has 17 residues. CDR3 nucleotide sequence: TGTGCCATCGGCGGGACTAGCGGGGGGGTGTTTCGGAATGAGCAGTTCTTC. Amino acid sequence: CAIGGTSGGVFRNEQFF.

The chain is built from TRBV18 and TRBJ2-3; D remains ambiguous. The germline V gene encodes CDR1 KGHSH and CDR2 LQKENI. V was shortened by 8 bases and J by 2 bases, with 17 bases between the two germline ends. CDR3 length: 15 amino acids. This CDR3 reads CASRPWPVNTDTQYF. DNA for the CDR3: TGTGCCAGCCGGCCGTGGCCGGTAAACACAGATACGCAGTATTTT.

This CDR3 is CASHLSAEGTEAFF. The CDR3, as DNA: TGTGCCAGCCATCTCTCGGCAGAAGGCACTGAAGCTTTCTTT. The chain links TRBV21-1 to TRBJ1-1. TRBV21-1 is a listed pseudogene. The CDR3 extends over 14 amino acids.

The rearrangement uses TRBV6-1 and TRBJ2-5; 9 nucleotides align to TRBD2. Per the germline V gene, CDR1 is MNHNS and CDR2 is SASEGT. J was trimmed by 5 bases and V by 7 bases; bases with no gene match: 8. The length of the CDR3 is 14 residues. DNA of the CDR3: TGTGCCAGCATGGGACTAGCAGAAGCGGAGACCCAGTACTTC. It encodes CASMGLAEAETQYF.

V and J are TRBV14 and TRBJ2-3, with 12 bases fitting TRBD2. Per germline, CDR1 SGHDN and CDR2 FVKESK. V trimming: 3 bases; J trimming: 2 bases; junction bases outside the gene matches: 3. The CDR3 contains 16 residues. In DNA, the CDR3 is TGTGCCAGCAGCCATGGACTAGCGGGATACACAGATACGCAGTATTTT. It is translated as CASSHGLAGYTDTQYF.

The chain has TRBV25-1 and TRBJ1-1, with a weak D call TRBD1 (6 bases). Per germline, CDR1 MGHDK and CDR2 SYGVNS. The CDR3 totals 13 residues. Trimming shortened V by 6 bases and J by 4 bases, and 12 bases separated the two germline ends. CDR3 sequence reads: CASRGIGGTEAFF. CDR3 DNA: TGTGCCAGCAGGGGGATAGGGGGCACTGAAGCTTTCTTT.

V gene TRBV4-3 combines with J gene TRBJ2-1, with D tentatively TRBD1 (6 bases). Trimming removed 4 bases at V and 0 bases at J, with 13 bases between. The CDR3 sequence is 16 residues long. Per the germline V gene, CDR1 is LGHNA and CDR2 is YSLEER. The CDR3: CASSLRTAFSYNEQFF. CDR3 nucleotide sequence: TGCGCCAGCAGCCTGCGGACAGCCTTCTCCTACAATGAGCAGTTCTTC.

V is TRBV5-5 and J is TRBJ1-5; possible D gene TRBD1, 5 bases. Per the germline V gene, CDR1 is SGHKS and CDR2 is YYEKEE (reference sequence). The CDR3 loop spans 14 amino acids. V shed 3 bases and J shed 7 bases, with 14 bases lying between them. The CDR3 sequence is CASSSGEGQQPQHF. The CDR3 DNA follows: TGTGCCAGCAGCTCCGGAGAGGGGCAACAGCCCCAGCATTTT.

The J gene is TRBJ2-7, the V gene TRBV5-1; 10 bases are shared with TRBD2. Germline loops: CDR1 SGHRS, CDR2 YFSETQ. V trimming: 4 bases; J trimming: 2 bases; junction bases outside the gene matches: 12. The CDR3 has 17 residues. The CDR3 loop is CASSHVWVAGGPYEQYF. The DNA of the CDR3 is TGCGCCAGCAGCCATGTTTGGGTAGCGGGGGGACCCTACGAGCAGTACTTC.

The chain employs TRBV5-1 and TRBJ2-3; 10 nucleotides align to TRBD1. V dropped 1 base and J dropped 8; count of bases not matched to a gene: 7. There are 15 residues in the CDR3. Looked up from germline, CDR1 is SGHRS and CDR2 is YFSETQ. Here the CDR3 DNA reads TGCGCCAGCAGCTTGTCGGACAGGGGGTTGTCTACGCAGTATTTT. This translates into CASSLSDRGLSTQYF.

This clone was found a few times. The chain has TRBV7-8 and TRBJ1-2, with TRBD1 matching over 8 bases. The V and J ends lost 5 bases and 4 bases, in that order; junction bases with no gene match: 3. CDR1 and CDR2 from the germline V gene are SGHVS and FQNEAQ. This CDR3 comprises 13 residues. CDR3: CASSDRGIYGYTF. CDR3 sequence (DNA): TGTGCCAGCAGCGACAGGGGAATCTATGGCTACACCTTC.

The chain combines TRBV6-5 with TRBJ2-7, with a weak D call TRBD1 (5 bases). Germline lookup yields CDR1 MNHEY and CDR2 SVGAGI. The CDR3 has 15 residues. V lost 0 bases, J lost 3 bases, and 12 bases lay in between. The CDR3 coding sequence is TGTGCCAGCAGTTACTCAAGGGAAAGGGGCTACGAGCAGTACTTC. Protein: CASSYSRERGYEQYF.

The genes are TRBV27 and TRBJ2-3, with 15 bases lining up with TRBD2. Germline CDR1 reads MNHEY; CDR2 reads SMNVEV (reference sequence). V shed 5 bases, J shed 5 bases, and the junction held 11 bases outside the gene matches. There are 18 residues in the CDR3. The CDR3 nucleotides read TGTGCCAGCAGTCATACAGGGACTAGCGGGAGGTCTGTAGATACGCAGTATTTT. Translated, it gives CASSHTGTSGRSVDTQYF.

V is TRBV6-1 and J is TRBJ2-5; D might be TRBD2 (7 bases). The CDR3 sequence is 14 residues long. The ends were cut back, 7 bases at V and 5 bases at J, with 17 bases in the middle. Germline V gene lookup returns CDR1 MNHNS and CDR2 SASEGT. This CDR3 is CASILAEGGETQYF. The CDR3 DNA sequence: TGTGCCAGCATTTTAGCGGAGGGGGGGGAGACCCAGTACTTC.

V gene TRBV7-2 combines with J gene TRBJ2-7; D is uncertain. The ends were cut back, 5 bases at V and 0 bases at J, with 2 bases in the middle. CDR3 length equals 11 residues. Germline V gene lookup returns CDR1 SGHTA and CDR2 FQGNSA. This CDR3 is CASSRSYEQYF. CDR3 sequence (DNA): TGTGCCAGCAGCCGCTCCTACGAGCAGTACTTC.

This rearrangement joins TRBV27 to TRBJ1-5; 9 bases agree with TRBD1. CDR3 size: 16 residues. Unmatched junction bases numbered 6, after V lost 2 bases and J lost 4 bases. Per the germline V gene, CDR1 is MNHEY and CDR2 is SMNVEV (reference sequence). The CDR3 DNA reads TGTGCCAGCAGTTTACTGGGACAGGGAAAAAATCAGCCCCAGCATTTT. Protein: CASSLLGQGKNQPQHF.

The table lists this clone with a few counts. The V and J genes are TRBV5-6 and TRBJ2-1, with TRBD2 identical over 11 bases. Germline V gene lookup returns CDR1 SGHDT and CDR2 YYEEEE. After removal of 3 bases from V and 7 bases from J, the junction contained 0 bases not matched to a gene. This CDR3 is 13 amino acids long. The CDR3 region has the DNA TGTGCCAGCAGCTGGACTAGCGGGAATGAGCAGTTCTTC. Its protein product is CASSWTSGNEQFF.

The V and J genes are TRBV5-6 and TRBJ2-5; D ambiguous. Germline CDR1 and CDR2: SGHDT and YYEEEE. This CDR3 contains 11 residues. Deletions cut 1 base from V and 5 bases from J, with 3 bases between. CDR3 nucleotide sequence: TGTGCCAGCAGCTTGTCGGAGACCCAGTACTTC. Its translation is CASSLSETQYF.

The CDR3 coding sequence is TGTGCCAGCAGCCACGGGACCAGCGAAGCTTTCTTT. Its protein is CASSHGTSEAFF. The rearrangement joins TRBV13 to TRBJ1-1; TRBD1 might be the D (5 bases). CDR1 PRHDT and CDR2 FYEKMQ come from the germline V gene (reference sequence). The CDR3 consists of 12 residues. Between the trimmed V and J ends, which lost 5 bases and 8 bases, there was a span of 12 bases. Full variable domain (remainder filled in from reference TRBV13 and TRBJ1-1): AAGVIQSPRHLIKEKRETATLKCYPIPRHDTVYWYQQGPGQDPQFLISFYEKMQSDKGSIPDRFSAQQFSDYHSELNMSSLELGDSALYFCASSHGTSEAFFGQGTRLTVV.